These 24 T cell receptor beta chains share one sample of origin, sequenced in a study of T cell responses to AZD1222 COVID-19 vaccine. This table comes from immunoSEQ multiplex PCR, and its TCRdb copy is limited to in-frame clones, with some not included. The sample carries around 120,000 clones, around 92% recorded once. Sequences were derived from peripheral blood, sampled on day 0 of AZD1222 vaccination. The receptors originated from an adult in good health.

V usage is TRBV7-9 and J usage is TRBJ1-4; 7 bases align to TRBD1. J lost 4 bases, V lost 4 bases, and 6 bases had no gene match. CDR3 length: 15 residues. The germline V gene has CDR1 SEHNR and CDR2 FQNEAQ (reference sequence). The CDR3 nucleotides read TGTGCCAGCAGCTCCGGGACAGTCCTTAATGAAAAACTGTTTTTT. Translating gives CASSSGTVLNEKLFF.

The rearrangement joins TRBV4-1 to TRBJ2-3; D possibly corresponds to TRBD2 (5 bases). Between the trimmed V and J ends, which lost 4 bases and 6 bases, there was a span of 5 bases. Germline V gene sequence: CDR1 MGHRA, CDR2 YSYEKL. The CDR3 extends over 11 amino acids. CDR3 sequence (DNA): TGCGCCAGCAGCCGGGAGGATACGCAGTATTTT. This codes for CASSREDTQYF.

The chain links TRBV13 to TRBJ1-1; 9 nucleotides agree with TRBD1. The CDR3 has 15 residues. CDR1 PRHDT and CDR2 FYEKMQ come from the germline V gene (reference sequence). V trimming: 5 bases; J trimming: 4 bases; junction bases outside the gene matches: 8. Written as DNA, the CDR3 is TGTGCCAGCAGCCCCTCGACAGGGGGGGCCACTGAAGCTTTCTTT. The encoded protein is CASSPSTGGATEAFF.

CDR3 DNA sequence: TGTGCCAGCAGTTCCACCTCGGGGTCGGTGGAGGCTTTCTTT. It encodes CASSSTSGSVEAFF. The chain joins TRBV6-5 to TRBJ1-1; D gene unclear. V was cut by 4 bases and J by 11 bases, with 20 bases left in between. Germline loops: CDR1 MNHEY, CDR2 SVGAGI. The CDR3 has 14 amino acids.

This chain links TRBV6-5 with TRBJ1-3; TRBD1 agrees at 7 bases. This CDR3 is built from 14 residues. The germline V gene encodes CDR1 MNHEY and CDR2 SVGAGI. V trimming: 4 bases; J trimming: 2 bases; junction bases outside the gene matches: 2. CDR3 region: CASSSTGAGNTIYF. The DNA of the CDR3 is TGTGCCAGCAGTTCCACAGGGGCTGGAAACACCATATATTTT.

The CDR3 coding sequence is TGCGCCAGCAGCTTGGGTCCTAGTTTGGGCAATGAGCAGTTCTTC. Its protein product is CASSLGPSLGNEQFF. V gene TRBV5-1 combines with J gene TRBJ2-1; D unclear. The CDR3 has 15 amino acids. Germline loops: CDR1 SGHRS, CDR2 YFSETQ. Trimming left V 0 bases short and J 6 bases short, with 13 bases between.

The CDR3 is CASSLEGPLAGLTYEQYF. CDR3 nucleotides: TGCGCCAGCAGCTTGGAAGGGCCCCTAGCGGGGCTGACCTACGAGCAGTACTTC. This chain uses TRBV5-1 with TRBJ2-7; 9 bases map to TRBD2. The CDR3 has 18 amino acids. Per the germline V gene, CDR1 is SGHRS and CDR2 is YFSETQ. J was trimmed by 2 bases and V by 0 bases; bases with no gene match: 12. Full variable domain (remainder filled in from reference TRBV5-1 and TRBJ2-7): KAGVTQTPRYLIKTRGQQVTLSCSPISGHRSVSWYQQTPGQGLQFLFEYFSETQRNKGNFPGRFSGRQFSNSRSEMNVSTLELGDSALYLCASSLEGPLAGLTYEQYFGPGTRLTVT.

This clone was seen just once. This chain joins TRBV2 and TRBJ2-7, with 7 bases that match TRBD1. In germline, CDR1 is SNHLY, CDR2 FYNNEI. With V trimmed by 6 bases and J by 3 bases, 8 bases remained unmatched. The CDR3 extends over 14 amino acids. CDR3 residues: CASSQGGQYYEQYF. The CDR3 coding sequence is TGTGCCAGCAGCCAAGGGGGCCAGTACTACGAGCAGTACTTC.

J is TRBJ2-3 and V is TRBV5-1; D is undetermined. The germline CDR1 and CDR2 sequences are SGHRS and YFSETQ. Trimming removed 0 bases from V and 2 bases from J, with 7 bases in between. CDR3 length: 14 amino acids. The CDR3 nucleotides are TGCGCCAGCAGCTTGGGCGGAGTCACAGATACGCAGTATTTT. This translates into CASSLGGVTDTQYF.

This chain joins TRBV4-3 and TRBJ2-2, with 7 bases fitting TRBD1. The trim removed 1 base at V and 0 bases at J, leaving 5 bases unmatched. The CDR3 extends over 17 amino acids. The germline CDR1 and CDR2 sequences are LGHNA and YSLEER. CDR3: CASSQGPGQSNTGELFF. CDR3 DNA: TGCGCCAGCAGCCAAGGCCCGGGACAGTCGAACACCGGGGAGCTGTTTTTT.

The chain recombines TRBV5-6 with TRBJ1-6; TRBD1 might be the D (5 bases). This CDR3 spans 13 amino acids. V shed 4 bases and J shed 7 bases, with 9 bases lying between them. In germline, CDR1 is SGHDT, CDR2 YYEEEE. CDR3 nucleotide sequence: TGTGCCAGCAGCCTGGGACTGAATTCACCCCTCCACTTT. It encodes CASSLGLNSPLHF.

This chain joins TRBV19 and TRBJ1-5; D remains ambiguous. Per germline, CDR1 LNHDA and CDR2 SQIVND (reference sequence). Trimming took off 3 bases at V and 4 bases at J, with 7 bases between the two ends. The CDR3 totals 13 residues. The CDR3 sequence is CASSIPINQPQHF. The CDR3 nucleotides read TGTGCCAGTAGTATCCCGATAAATCAGCCCCAGCATTTT.

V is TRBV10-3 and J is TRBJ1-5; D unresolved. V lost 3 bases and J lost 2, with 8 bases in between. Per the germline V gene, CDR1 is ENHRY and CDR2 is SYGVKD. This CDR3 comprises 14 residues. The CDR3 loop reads CAISDSSGNQPQHF. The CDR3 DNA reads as TGTGCCATCAGTGATTCCTCAGGCAATCAGCCCCAGCATTTT.

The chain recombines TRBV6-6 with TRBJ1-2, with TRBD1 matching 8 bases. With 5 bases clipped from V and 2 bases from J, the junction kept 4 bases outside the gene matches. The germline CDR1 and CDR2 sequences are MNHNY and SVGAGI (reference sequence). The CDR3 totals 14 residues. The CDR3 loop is CASSDRGANYGYTF. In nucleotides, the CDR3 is TGTGCCAGCAGTGACAGGGGTGCAAACTATGGCTACACCTTC.

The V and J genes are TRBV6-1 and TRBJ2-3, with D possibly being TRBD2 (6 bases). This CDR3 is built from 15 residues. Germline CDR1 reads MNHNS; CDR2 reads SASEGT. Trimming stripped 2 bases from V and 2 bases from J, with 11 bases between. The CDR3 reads CASSESGLPTDTQYF. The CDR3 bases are TGTGCCAGCAGTGAAAGCGGGCTCCCCACAGATACGCAGTATTTT.

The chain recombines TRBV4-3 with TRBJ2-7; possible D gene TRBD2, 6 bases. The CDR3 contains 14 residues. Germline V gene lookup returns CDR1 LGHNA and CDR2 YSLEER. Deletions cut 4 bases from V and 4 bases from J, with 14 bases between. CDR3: CASSLGLGTYEQYF. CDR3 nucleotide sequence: TGCGCCAGCAGCCTAGGGCTTGGGACTTACGAGCAGTACTTC.

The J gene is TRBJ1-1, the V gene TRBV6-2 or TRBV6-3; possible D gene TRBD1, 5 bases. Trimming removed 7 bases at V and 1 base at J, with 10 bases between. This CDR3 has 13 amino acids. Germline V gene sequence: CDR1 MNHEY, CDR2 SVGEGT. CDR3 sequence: CASTPGQNTEAFF. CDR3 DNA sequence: TGTGCCAGCACCCCGGGGCAGAACACTGAAGCTTTCTTT.

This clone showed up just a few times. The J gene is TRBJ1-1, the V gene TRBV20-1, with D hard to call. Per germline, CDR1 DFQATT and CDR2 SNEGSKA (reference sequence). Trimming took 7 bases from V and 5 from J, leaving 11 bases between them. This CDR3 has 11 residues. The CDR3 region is CSEVQGTEAFF. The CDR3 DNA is TGCAGTGAGGTTCAAGGGACTGAAGCTTTCTTT.

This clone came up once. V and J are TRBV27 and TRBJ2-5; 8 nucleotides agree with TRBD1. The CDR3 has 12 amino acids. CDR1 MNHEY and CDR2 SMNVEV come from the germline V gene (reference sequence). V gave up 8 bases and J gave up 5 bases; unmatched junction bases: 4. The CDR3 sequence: CASRTGKETQYF. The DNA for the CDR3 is TGTGCCAGCCGGACAGGGAAGGAGACCCAGTACTTC.

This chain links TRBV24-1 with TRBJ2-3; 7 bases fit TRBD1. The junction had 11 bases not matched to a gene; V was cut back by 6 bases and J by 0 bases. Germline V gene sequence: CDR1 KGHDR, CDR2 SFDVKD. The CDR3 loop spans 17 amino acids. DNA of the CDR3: TGTGCCACCAGTCAGGGCAGGGGGACGTCAAGCACAGATACGCAGTATTTT. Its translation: CATSQGRGTSSTDTQYF.

The CDR3 is CASSPGTGGNNQPQHF. The CDR3 DNA reads TGTGCCAGCAGCCCGGGGACAGGGGGCAACAATCAGCCCCAGCATTTT. The chain is built from TRBV7-8 and TRBJ1-5; 12 bases fit TRBD1. V shed 5 bases and J 3 bases; nucleotides not matched to a gene: 5. This CDR3 is built from 16 residues. Germline V gene data show CDR1 as SGHVS and CDR2 as FQNEAQ.

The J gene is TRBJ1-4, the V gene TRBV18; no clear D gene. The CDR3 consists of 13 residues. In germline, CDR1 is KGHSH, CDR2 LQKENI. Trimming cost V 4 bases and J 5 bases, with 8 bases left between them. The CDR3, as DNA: TGTGCCAGCTCACGACGGGCCAATGAAAAACTGTTTTTT. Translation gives CASSRRANEKLFF.

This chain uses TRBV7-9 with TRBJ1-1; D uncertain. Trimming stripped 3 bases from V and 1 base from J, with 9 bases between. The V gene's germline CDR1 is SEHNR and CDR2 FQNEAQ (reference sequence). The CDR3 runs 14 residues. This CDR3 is CASSFGQTNTEAFF. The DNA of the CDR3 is TGTGCCAGCAGCTTCGGGCAGACGAACACTGAAGCTTTCTTT.

As DNA, the CDR3 is TGTGCCAGTAGTATTTATCCGGGGATGAACACTGAAGCTTTCTTT. Translating gives CASSIYPGMNTEAFF. The chain recombines TRBV19 with TRBJ1-1; D ambiguous. This CDR3 is 15 amino acids long. V shed 3 bases and J shed 0 bases, with 11 bases lying between them. Per the germline V gene, CDR1 is LNHDA and CDR2 is SQIVND (reference sequence).